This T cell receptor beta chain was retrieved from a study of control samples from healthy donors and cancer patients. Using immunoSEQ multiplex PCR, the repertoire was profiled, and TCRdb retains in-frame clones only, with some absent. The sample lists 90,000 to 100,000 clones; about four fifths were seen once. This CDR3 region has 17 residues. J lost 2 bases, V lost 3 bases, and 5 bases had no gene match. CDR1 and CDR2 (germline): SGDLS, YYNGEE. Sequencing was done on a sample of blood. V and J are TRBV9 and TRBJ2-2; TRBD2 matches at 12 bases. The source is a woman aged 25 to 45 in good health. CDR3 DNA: TGTGCCAGCAGCGCTAGCGGGGGGGAACTAAACACCGGGGAGCTGTTTTTT. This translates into CASSASGGELNTGELFF.